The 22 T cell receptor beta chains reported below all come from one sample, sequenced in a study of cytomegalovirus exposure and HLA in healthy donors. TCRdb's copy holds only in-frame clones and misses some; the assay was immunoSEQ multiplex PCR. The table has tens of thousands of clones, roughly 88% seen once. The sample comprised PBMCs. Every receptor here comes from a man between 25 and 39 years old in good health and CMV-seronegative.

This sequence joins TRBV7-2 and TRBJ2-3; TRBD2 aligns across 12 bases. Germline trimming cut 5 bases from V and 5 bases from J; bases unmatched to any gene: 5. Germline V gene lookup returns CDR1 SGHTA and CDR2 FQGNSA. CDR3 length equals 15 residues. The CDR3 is CASSRTSGVLDTQYF. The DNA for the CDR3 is TGTGCCAGCAGCCGGACTAGCGGGGTTCTAGATACGCAGTATTTT.

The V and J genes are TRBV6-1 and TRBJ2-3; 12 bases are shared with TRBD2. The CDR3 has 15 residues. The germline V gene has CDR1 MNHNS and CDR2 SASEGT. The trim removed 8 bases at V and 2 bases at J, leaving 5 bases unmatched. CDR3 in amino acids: CASRGLAGYTDTQYF. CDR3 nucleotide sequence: TGTGCCAGCCGCGGACTAGCGGGGTACACAGATACGCAGTATTTT.

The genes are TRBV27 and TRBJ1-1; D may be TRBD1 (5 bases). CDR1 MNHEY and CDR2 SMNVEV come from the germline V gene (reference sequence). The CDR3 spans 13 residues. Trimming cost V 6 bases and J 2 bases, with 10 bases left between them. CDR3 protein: CASSRQFNTEAFF. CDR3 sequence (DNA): TGTGCCAGCAGCAGACAGTTTAACACTGAAGCTTTCTTT.

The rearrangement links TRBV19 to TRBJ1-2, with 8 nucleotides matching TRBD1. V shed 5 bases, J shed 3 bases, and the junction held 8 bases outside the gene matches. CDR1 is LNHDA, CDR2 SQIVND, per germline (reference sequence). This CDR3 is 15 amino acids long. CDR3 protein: CASSSSGQGDYGYTF. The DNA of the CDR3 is TGTGCCAGTAGTTCTTCCGGACAGGGAGACTATGGCTACACCTTC.

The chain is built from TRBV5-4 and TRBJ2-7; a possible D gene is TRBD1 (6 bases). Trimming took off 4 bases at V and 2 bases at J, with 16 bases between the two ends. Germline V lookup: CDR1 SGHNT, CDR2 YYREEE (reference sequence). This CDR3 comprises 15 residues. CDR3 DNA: TGTGCCAGCAGCCTACCAGGGGCGGTACCCTACGAGCAGTACTTC. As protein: CASSLPGAVPYEQYF.

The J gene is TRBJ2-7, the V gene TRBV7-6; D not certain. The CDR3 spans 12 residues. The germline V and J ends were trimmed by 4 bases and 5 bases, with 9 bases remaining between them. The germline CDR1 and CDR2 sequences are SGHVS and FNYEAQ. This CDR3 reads CASSSFSDEQYF. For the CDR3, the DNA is TGTGCCAGCAGCTCGTTTTCCGACGAGCAGTACTTC.

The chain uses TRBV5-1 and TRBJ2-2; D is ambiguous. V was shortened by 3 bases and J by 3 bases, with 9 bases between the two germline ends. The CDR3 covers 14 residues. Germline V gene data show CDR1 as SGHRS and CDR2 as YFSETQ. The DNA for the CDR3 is TGCGCCAGCAGCTGGAGCCCTGACACCGGGGAGCTGTTTTTT. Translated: CASSWSPDTGELFF.

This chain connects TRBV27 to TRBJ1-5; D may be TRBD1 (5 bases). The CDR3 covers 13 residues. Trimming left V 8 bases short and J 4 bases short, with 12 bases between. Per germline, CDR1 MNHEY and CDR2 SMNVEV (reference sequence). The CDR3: CASGSGVNQPQHF. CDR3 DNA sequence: TGTGCCAGCGGCTCGGGGGTTAATCAGCCCCAGCATTTT.

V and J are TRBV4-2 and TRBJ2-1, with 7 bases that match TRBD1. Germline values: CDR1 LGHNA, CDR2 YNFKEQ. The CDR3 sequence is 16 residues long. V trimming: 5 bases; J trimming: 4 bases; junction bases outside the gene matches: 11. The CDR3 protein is CASSTQGTAKYNEQFF. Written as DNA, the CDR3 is TGTGCCAGCAGCACGCAGGGGACAGCTAAATACAATGAGCAGTTCTTC.

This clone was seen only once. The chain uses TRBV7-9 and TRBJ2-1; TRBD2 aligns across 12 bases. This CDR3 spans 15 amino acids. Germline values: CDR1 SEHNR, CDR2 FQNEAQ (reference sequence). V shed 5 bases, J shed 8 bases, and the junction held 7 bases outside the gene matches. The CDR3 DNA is TGTGCCAGCAGCGTCCTAGCGGGGGGGCTCGATGAGCAGTTCTTC. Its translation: CASSVLAGGLDEQFF.

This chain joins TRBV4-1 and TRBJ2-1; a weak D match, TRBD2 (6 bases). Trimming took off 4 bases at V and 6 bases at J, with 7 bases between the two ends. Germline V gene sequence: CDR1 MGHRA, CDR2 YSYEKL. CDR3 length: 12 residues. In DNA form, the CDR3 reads TGCGCCAGCAGCCTCGGGAGCAATGAGCAGTTCTTC. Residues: CASSLGSNEQFF.

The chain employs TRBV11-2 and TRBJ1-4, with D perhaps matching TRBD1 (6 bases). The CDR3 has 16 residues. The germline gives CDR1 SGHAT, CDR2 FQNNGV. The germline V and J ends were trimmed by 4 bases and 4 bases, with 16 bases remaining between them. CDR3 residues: CASSSPPGQLNEKLFF. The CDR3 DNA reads TGTGCCAGCAGCTCTCCACCGGGACAACTTAATGAAAAACTGTTTTTT. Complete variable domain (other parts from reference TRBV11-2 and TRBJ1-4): EAGVAQSPRYKIIEKRQSVAFWCNPISGHATLYWYQQILGQGPKLLIQFQNNGVVDDSQLPKDRFSAERLKGVDSTLKIQPAKLEDSAVYLCASSSPPGQLNEKLFFGSGTQLSVL.

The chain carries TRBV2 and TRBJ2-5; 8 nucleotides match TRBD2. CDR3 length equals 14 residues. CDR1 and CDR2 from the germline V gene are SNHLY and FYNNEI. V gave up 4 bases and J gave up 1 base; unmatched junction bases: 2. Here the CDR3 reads CASSAGGVQETQYF. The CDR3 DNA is TGTGCCAGCAGTGCCGGGGGGGTCCAAGAGACCCAGTACTTC.

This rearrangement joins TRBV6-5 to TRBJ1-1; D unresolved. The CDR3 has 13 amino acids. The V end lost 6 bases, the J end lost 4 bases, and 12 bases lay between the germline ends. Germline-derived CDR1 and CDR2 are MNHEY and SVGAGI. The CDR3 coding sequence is TGTGCCAGCAGCCCGGCAGGAACCACTGAAGCTTTCTTT. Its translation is CASSPAGTTEAFF.

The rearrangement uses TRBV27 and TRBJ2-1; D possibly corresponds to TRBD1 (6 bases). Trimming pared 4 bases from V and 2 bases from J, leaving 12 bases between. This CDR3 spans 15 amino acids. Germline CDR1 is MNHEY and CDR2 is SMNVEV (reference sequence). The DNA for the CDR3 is TGTGCCAGCAGTTCGACAGGAAGCACCTACAATGAGCAGTTCTTC. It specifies CASSSTGSTYNEQFF.

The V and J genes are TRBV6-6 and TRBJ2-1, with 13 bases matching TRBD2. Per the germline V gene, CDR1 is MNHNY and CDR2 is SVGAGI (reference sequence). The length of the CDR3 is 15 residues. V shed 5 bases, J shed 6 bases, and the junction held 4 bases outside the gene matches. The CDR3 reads CASSGLAGDPNEQFF. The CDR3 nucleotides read TGTGCCAGCAGTGGACTAGCGGGAGACCCCAATGAGCAGTTCTTC.

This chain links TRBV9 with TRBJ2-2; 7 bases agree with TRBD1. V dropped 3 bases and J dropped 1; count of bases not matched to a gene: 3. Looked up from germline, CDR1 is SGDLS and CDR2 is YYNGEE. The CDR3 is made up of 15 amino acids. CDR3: CASSEGQRNTGELFF. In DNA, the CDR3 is TGTGCCAGCAGCGAGGGACAGAGGAACACCGGGGAGCTGTTTTTT.

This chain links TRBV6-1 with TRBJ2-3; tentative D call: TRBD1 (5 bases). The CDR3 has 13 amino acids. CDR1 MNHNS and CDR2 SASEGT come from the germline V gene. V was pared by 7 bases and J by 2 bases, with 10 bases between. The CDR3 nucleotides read TGTGCCAGCAATACAGGAGACACAGATACGCAGTATTTT. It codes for CASNTGDTDTQYF.

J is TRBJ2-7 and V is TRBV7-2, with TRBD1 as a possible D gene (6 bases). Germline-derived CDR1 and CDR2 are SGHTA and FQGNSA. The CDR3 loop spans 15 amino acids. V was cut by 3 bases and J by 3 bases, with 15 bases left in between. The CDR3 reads CASSFDRDKGYEQYF. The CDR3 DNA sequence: TGTGCCAGCAGCTTCGACCGGGACAAGGGCTACGAGCAGTACTTC.

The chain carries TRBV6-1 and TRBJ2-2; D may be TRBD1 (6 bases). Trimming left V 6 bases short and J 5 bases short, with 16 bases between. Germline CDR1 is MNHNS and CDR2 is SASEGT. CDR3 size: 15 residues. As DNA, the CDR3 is TGTGCCAGCAGGGGACGACAGGTGGGGACCGGGGAGCTGTTTTTT. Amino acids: CASRGRQVGTGELFF.

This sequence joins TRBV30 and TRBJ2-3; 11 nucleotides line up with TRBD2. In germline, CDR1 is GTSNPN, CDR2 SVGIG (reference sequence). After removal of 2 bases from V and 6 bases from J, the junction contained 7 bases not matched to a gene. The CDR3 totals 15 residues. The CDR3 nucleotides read TGTGCCTGGAGTACTAGCGGGAGTCCGACCGATACGCAGTATTTT. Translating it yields CAWSTSGSPTDTQYF.

DNA for the CDR3: TGTGCCAGTAGTATGCAACTAGCCAGTCGCAATGAGCAGTTCTTC. It encodes CASSMQLASRNEQFF. The chain combines TRBV19 with TRBJ2-1; possibly TRBD2 for D (6 bases). Germline CDR1 LNHDA, CDR2 SQIVND (reference sequence). The V end lost 3 bases, the J end lost 6 bases, and 15 bases lay between the germline ends. The CDR3 totals 15 residues.